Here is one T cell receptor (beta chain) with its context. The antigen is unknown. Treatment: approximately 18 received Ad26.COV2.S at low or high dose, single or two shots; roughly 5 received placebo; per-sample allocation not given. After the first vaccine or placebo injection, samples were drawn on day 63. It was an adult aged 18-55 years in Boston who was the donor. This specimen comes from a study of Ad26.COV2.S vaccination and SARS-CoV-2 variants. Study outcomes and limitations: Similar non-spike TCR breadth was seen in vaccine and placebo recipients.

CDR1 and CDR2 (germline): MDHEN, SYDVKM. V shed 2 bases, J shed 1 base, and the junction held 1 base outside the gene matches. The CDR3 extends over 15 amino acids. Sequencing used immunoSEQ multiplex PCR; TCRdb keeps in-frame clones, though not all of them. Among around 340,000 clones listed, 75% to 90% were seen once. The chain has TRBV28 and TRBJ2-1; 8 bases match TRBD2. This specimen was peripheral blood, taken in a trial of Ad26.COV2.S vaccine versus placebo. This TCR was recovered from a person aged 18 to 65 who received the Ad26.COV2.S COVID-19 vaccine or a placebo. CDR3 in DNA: TGTGCCAGCAGTTTAGCTAGCGGGTCCTACAATGAGCAGTTCTTC. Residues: CASSLASGSYNEQFF.